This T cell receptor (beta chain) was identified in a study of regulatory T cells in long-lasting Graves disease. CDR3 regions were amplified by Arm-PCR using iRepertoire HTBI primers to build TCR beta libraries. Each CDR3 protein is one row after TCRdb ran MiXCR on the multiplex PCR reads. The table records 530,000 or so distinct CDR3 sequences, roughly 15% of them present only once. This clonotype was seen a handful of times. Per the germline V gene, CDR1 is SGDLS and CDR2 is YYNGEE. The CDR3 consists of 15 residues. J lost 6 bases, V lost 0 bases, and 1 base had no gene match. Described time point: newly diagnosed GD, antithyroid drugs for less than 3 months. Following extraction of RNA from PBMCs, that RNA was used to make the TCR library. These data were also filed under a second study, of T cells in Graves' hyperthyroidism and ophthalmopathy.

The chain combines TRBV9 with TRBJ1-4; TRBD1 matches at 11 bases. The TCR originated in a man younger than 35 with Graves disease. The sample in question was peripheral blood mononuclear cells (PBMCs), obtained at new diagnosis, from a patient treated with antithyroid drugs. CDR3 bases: TGTGCCAGCAGCGTAGGGGGACAGGGGGATGAAAAACTGTTTTTT. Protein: CASSVGGQGDEKLFF.